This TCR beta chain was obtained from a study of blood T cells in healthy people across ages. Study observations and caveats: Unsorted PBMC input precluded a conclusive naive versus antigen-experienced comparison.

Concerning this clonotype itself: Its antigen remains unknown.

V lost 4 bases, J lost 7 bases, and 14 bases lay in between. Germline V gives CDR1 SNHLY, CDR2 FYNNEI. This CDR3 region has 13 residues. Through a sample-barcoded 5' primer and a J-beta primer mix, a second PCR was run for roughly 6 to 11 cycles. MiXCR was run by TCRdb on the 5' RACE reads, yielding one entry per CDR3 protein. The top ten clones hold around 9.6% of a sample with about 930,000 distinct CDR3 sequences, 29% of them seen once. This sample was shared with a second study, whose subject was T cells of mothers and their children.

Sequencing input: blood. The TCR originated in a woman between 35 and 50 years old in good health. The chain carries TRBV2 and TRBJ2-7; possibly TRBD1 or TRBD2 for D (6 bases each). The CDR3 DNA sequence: TGTGCCAGCAGTGTCCCCCGAGGGGGGGAGCAGTACTTC. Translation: CASSVPRGGEQYF. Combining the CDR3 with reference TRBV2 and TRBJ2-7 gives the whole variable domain EPEVTQTPSHQVTQMGQEVILRCVPISNHLYFYWYRQILGQKVEFLVSFYNNEISEKSEIFDDQFSVERPDGSNFTLKIRSTKLEDSAMYFCASSVPRGGEQYFGPGTRLTVT.